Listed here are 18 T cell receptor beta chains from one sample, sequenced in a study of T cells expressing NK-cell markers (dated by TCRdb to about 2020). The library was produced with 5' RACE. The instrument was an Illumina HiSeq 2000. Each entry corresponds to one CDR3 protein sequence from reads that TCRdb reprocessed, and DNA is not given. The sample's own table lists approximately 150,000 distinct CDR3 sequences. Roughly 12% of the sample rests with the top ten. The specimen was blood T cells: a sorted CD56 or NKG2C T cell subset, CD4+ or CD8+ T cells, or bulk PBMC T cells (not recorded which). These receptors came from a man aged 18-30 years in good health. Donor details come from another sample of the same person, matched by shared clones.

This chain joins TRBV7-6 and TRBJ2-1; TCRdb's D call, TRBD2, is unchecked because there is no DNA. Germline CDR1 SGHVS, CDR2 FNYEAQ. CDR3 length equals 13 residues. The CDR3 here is CASSLGWRNEQFF. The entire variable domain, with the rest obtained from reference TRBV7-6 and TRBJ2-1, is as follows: GAGVSQSPRYKVTKRGQDVALRCDPISGHVSLYWYRQALGQGPEFLTYFNYEAQQDKSGLPNDRFSAERPEGSISTLTIQRTEQRDSAMYRCASSLGWRNEQFFGPGTRLTVL.

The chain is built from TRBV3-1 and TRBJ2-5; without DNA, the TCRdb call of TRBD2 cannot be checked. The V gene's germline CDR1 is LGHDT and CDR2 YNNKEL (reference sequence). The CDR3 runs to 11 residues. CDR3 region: CSTSGTETQYF.

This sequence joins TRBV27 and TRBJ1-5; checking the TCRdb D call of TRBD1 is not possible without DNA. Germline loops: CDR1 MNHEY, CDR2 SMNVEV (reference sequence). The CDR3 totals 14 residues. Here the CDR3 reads CASSADRGDQPQHF.

The CDR3 loop is CASSHPRLGPGRKHTGELFF. V is TRBV23-1 and J is TRBJ2-2; TCRdb returns TRBD1, unconfirmable since there is no DNA. TRBV23-1 belongs to the ORF category, with a function that is uncertain. This CDR3 has 20 residues.

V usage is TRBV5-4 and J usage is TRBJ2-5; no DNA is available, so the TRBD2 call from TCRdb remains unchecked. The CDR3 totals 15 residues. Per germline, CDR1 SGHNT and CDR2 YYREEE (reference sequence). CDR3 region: CASSLVLAGGETQYF.

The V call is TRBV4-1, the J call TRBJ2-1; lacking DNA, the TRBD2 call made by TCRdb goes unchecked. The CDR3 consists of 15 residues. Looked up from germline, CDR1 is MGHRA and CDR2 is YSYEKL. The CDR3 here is CASSHLGGIYNEQFF.

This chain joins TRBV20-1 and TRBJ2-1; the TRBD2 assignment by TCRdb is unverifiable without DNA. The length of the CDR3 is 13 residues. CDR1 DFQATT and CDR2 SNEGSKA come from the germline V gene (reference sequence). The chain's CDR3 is CSAGWREGDEQFF.

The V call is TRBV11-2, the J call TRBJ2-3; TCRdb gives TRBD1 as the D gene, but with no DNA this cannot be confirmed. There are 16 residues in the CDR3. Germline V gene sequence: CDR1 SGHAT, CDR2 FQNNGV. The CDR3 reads CASSLRGTFPTDTQYF.

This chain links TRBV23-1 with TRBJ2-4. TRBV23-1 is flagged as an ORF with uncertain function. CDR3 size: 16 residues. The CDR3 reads CASSQSVLGVKNIQYF.

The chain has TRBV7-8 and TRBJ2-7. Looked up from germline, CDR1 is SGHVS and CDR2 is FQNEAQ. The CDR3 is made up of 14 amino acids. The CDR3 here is CASSLVGGVHEQYF. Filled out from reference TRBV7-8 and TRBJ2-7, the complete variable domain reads GAGVSQSPRYKVAKRGQDVALRCDPISGHVSLFWYQQALGQGPEFLTYFQNEAQLDKSGLPSDRFFAERPEGSVSTLKIQRTQQEDSAVYLCASSLVGGVHEQYFGPGTRLTVT.

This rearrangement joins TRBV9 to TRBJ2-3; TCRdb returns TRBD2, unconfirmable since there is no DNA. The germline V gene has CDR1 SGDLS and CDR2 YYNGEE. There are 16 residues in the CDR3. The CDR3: CASSTSGNLVTDTQYF.

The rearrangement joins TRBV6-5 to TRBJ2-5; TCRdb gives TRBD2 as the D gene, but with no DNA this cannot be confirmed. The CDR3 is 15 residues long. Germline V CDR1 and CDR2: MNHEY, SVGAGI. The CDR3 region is CASRLAGAPGETQYF.

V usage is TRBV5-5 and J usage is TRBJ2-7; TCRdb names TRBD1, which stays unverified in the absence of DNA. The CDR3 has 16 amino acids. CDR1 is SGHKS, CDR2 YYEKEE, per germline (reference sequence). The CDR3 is CASSLEYQGQSYEQYF. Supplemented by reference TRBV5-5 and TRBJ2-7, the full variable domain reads DAGVTQSPTHLIKTRGQQVTLRCSPISGHKSVSWYQQVLGQGPQFIFQYYEKEERGRGNFPDRFSARQFPNYSSELNVNALLLGDSALYLCASSLEYQGQSYEQYFGPGTRLTVT.

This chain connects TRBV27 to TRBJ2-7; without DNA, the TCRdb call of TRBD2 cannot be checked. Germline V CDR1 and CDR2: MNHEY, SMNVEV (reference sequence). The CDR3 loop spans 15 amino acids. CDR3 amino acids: CASRLENLANYEQYF.

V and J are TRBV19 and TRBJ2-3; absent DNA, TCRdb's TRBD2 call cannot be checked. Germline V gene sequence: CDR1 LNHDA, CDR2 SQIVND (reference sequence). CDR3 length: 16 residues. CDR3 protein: CASSDVAGLAGDTQYF.

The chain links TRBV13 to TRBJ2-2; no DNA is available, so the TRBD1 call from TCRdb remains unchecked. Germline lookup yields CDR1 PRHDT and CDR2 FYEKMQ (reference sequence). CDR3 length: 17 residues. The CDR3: CASSSLDRGPNTGELFF.

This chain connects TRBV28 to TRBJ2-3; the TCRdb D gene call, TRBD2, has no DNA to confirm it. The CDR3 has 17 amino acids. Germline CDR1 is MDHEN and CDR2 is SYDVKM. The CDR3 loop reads CASSQRVRGPSTDTQYF.

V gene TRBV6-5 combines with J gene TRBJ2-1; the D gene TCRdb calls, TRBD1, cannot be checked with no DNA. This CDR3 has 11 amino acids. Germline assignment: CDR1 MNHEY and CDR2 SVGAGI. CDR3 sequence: CASSLRGEQFF.